These T cell receptor beta chains were read from a single sample in a study of blood T cell repertoires in COVID-19. Some clones are missing from TCRdb's copy, which holds only in-frame ones; the method was immunoSEQ multiplex PCR. The table lists approximately 40,000 clones, roughly nine tenths of them singletons, with approximately 20% in the top ten. Material for sequencing was peripheral blood. Receptors originate from an elderly woman in a cohort sampled during active or convalescent COVID-19. Both conserved end residues are part of each CDR3. The order of the fields is D gene, clone size, CDR3 length, V gene, J gene, CDR3 protein, CDR3 DNA. The D gene is left open where the match is weak. Clone size appears in some rows only: once, few, many, or a class for an expanded clone.

d_gene: TRBD2
abundance: few
len: 15
v_gene: TRBV9
j_gene: TRBJ2-3
CDR3aa: CASSVASGHTDTQYF
CDR3nt: TGTGCCAGCAGCGTAGCTAGCGGTCACACAGATACGCAGTATTTT

d_gene: TRBD1
abundance: few
len: 16
v_gene: TRBV15
j_gene: TRBJ1-5
CDR3aa: CATSRRSGQVGQPQHF
CDR3nt: TGTGCCACCAGCAGACGCAGTGGACAGGTCGGTCAGCCCCAGCATTTT

d_gene: NA
abundance: NA
len: 14
v_gene: TRBV7-3
j_gene: TRBJ2-3
CDR3aa: CASSLGVGTDTQYF
CDR3nt: TGTGCCAGCAGCCTCGGGGTTGGTACAGATACGCAGTATTTT

d_gene: NA
abundance: NA
len: 12
v_gene: TRBV6-5
j_gene: TRBJ1-5
CDR3aa: CASRSPGQPQHF
CDR3nt: TGTGCCAGCAGATCCCCAGGGCAGCCCCAGCATTTT

d_gene: NA
abundance: NA
len: 16
v_gene: TRBV5-1
j_gene: TRBJ1-1
CDR3aa: CASTISVWRENTEAFF
CDR3nt: TGCGCCAGCACTATATCTGTATGGAGAGAGAACACTGAAGCTTTCTTT

d_gene: NA
abundance: NA
len: 14
v_gene: TRBV6-5
j_gene: TRBJ2-7
CDR3aa: CATKRGQESYEQYF
CDR3nt: TGTGCCACCAAAAGGGGCCAAGAGTCCTACGAGCAGTACTTC

d_gene: NA
abundance: NA
len: 11
v_gene: TRBV12-3/TRBV12-4
j_gene: TRBJ1-1
CDR3aa: CASSSNRAAFF
CDR3nt: TGTGCCAGCAGCTCTAACAGGGCAGCTTTCTTT

d_gene: NA
abundance: NA
len: 16
v_gene: TRBV30
j_gene: TRBJ1-2
CDR3aa: CAQRWQGLRGAYGYTF
CDR3nt: TGTGCCCAAAGGTGGCAGGGACTACGAGGGGCCTATGGCTACACCTTC

d_gene: TRBD1
abundance: NA
len: 15
v_gene: TRBV7-9
j_gene: TRBJ1-2
CDR3aa: CASSLPSGQGFGYTF
CDR3nt: TGTGCCAGCAGCCTACCCTCGGGACAGGGGTTCGGCTACACCTTC

d_gene: NA
abundance: NA
len: 15
v_gene: TRBV7-8
j_gene: TRBJ1-5
CDR3aa: CASSLTGGNNQPQHF
CDR3nt: TGTGCCAGCAGCCTTACGGGAGGAAACAATCAGCCCCAGCATTTT

d_gene: NA
abundance: NA
len: 16
v_gene: TRBV10-3
j_gene: TRBJ1-4
CDR3aa: CAISESHTATNEKLFF
CDR3nt: TGTGCCATCAGTGAGTCGCACACAGCAACTAATGAAAAACTGTTTTTT

d_gene: NA
abundance: once
len: 15
v_gene: TRBV10-3
j_gene: TRBJ1-1
CDR3aa: CAISEAGQGDTEAFF
CDR3nt: TGTGCCATCAGTGAGGCTGGTCAAGGGGACACTGAAGCTTTCTTT

d_gene: NA
abundance: NA
len: 13
v_gene: TRBV7-8
j_gene: TRBJ1-1
CDR3aa: CASSLGQRGGAFF
CDR3nt: TGTGCCAGCAGCTTAGGACAGCGGGGAGGAGCTTTCTTT

d_gene: NA
abundance: NA
len: 14
v_gene: TRBV10-1
j_gene: TRBJ2-2
CDR3aa: CASRQQGSTGELFF
CDR3nt: TGCGCCAGCAGGCAACAGGGTAGCACCGGGGAGCTGTTTTTT

d_gene: TRBD1
abundance: once
len: 14
v_gene: TRBV30
j_gene: TRBJ2-2
CDR3aa: CASRGQSNTGELFF
CDR3nt: TGTGCCTCCAGGGGACAGTCGAACACCGGGGAGCTGTTTTTT

d_gene: NA
abundance: NA
len: 14
v_gene: TRBV10-2
j_gene: TRBJ1-5
CDR3aa: CASSDSSSNQPQHF
CDR3nt: TGCGCCAGCAGTGACAGTTCTAGCAATCAGCCCCAGCATTTT

d_gene: NA
abundance: NA
len: 14
v_gene: TRBV2
j_gene: TRBJ2-3
CDR3aa: CASSRGLLSDTQYF
CDR3nt: TGTGCCAGCAGTCGAGGCCTGCTTTCAGATACGCAGTATTTT

d_gene: TRBD1
abundance: NA
len: 14
v_gene: TRBV10-2
j_gene: TRBJ2-7
CDR3aa: CASKGAGLDYEQYF
CDR3nt: TGCGCCAGCAAGGGGGCAGGGCTCGACTACGAGCAGTACTTC

d_gene: TRBD2
abundance: NA
len: 18
v_gene: TRBV5-4
j_gene: TRBJ2-5
CDR3aa: CASSPGGLAGTGQETQYF
CDR3nt: TGTGCCAGCAGCCCGGGGGGGCTAGCGGGGACGGGGCAAGAGACCCAGTACTTC

d_gene: NA
abundance: NA
len: 14
v_gene: TRBV15
j_gene: TRBJ1-1
CDR3aa: CATSRDMRNTEAFF
CDR3nt: TGTGCCACCAGCAGAGATATGCGGAACACTGAAGCTTTCTTT

d_gene: NA
abundance: NA
len: 15
v_gene: TRBV7-2
j_gene: TRBJ1-1
CDR3aa: CASHRNEGGEPEAFF
CDR3nt: TGTGCCAGCCACCGGAACGAGGGGGGGGAACCTGAAGCTTTCTTT

d_gene: TRBD2
abundance: NA
len: 17
v_gene: TRBV5-1
j_gene: TRBJ2-2
CDR3aa: CASSLGLAGLNTGELFF
CDR3nt: TGCGCCAGCAGCCTAGGACTAGCGGGCCTCAACACCGGGGAGCTGTTTTTT

d_gene: NA
abundance: NA
len: 14
v_gene: TRBV19
j_gene: TRBJ2-1
CDR3aa: CASSMGGQFHEQFF
CDR3nt: TGTGCCAGTAGTATGGGCGGACAGTTCCATGAGCAGTTCTTC